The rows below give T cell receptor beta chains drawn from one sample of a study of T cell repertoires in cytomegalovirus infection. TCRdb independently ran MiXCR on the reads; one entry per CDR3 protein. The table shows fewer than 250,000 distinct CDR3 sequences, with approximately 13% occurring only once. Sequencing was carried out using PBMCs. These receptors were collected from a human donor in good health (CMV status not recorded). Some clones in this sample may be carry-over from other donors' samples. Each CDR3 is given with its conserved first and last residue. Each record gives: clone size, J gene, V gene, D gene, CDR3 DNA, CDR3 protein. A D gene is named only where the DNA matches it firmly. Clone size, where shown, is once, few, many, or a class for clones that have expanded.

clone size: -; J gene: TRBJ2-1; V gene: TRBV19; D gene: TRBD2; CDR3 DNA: TGTGCCACACTAGCGGGGCCGGCCGGAGATGAGCAGTTCTTC; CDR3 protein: CATLAGPAGDEQFF
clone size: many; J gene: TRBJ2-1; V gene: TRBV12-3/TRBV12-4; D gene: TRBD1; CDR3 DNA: TGTGCCAGCACCAGACAGGGTTCCTACAATGAGCAGTTCTTC; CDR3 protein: CASTRQGSYNEQFF
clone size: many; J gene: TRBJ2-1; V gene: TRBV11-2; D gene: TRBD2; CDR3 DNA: TGTGCCAGCAGCCAGACTAGCGGGGGGGCCAATCATCAGAGTGAGCAGTTCTTC; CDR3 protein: CASSQTSGGANHQSEQFF
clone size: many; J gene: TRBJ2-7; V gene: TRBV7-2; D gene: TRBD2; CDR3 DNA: TGTGCCAGCAAGGGACTAGCGGGGGAGATGTACGAGCAGTACTTC; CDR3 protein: CASKGLAGEMYEQYF
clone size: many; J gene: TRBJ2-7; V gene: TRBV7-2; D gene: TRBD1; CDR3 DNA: TGTGCCAGCAGCTTAGCGCCGGCGGGACAGGGTTACGAGCAGTACTTC; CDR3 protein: CASSLAPAGQGYEQYF
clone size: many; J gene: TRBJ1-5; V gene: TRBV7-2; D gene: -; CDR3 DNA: TGTGCCAGCAGCTTGACGGAGAATCAGCCCCAGCATTTT; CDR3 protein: CASSLTENQPQHF
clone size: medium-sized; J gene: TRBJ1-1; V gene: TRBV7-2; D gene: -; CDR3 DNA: TGTGCCAGCAGCTTAGGGGAGAACACTGAAGCTTTCTTT; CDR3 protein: CASSLGENTEAFF
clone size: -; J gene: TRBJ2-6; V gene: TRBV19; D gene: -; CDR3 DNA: TGTGCCAGTACTACCACAGGCCTGTCTGGGGCCAACGTCCTGACTTTC; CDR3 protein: CASTTTGLSGANVLTF
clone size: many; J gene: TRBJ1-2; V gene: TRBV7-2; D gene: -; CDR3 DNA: TGTGCCAGCAGCTTAGTGACCCTTAGGGCGGGAGGGGGAGACTATGGCTACACCTTC; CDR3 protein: CASSLVTLRAGGGDYGYTF
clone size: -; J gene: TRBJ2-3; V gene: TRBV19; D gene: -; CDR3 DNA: TGTGCCAGTAGTATAGACCGGGACCCGAGGGGCACAGATACGCAGTATTTT; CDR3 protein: CASSIDRDPRGTDTQYF
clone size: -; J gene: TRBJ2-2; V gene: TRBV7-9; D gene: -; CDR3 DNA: TGTGCCAGCAGCTTATTTGGGGGAACGAGCACCGGGGAGCTGTTTTTT; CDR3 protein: CASSLFGGTSTGELFF
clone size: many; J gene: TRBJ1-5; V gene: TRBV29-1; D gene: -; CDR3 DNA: TGCAGCGTGGGACATAGCAATCAGCCCCAGCATTTT; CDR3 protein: CSVGHSNQPQHF
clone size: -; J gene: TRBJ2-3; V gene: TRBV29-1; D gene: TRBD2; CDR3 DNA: TGCAGCGTTGAAAAGACTAGCGGGGGGCCGGGGGATACGCAGTATTTT; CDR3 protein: CSVEKTSGGPGDTQYF
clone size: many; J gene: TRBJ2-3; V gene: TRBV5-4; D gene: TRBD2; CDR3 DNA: TGTGCCAGCAGCTTGGACCTAGCGGGAGTCACAGATACGCAGTATTTT; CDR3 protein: CASSLDLAGVTDTQYF
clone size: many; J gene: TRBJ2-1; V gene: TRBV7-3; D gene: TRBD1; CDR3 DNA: TGTGCCAGCAGCTTAGCGACAGGGGGCTGGAATGAGCAGTTCTTC; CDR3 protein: CASSLATGGWNEQFF
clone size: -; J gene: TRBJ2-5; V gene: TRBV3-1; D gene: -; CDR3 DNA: TGTGCCAGCAGCCCTCGGGCGGCGTACCAAGAGACCCAGTACTTC; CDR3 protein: CASSPRAAYQETQYF
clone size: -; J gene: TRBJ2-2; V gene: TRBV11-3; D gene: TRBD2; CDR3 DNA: TGTGCCAGCAGCTTAGAGGTTAGCGGGACGTACACCGGGGAGCTGTTTTTT; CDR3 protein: CASSLEVSGTYTGELFF
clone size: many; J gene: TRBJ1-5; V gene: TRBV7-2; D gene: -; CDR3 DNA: TGTGCCAGCAGTCGCAATTCTGACAGCAATCAGCCCCAGCATTTT; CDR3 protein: CASSRNSDSNQPQHF
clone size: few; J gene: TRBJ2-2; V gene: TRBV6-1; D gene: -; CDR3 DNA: TGTGCCAGCAGGTCCCCCGGGAGGAACACCGGGGAGCTGTTTTTT; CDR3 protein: CASRSPGRNTGELFF
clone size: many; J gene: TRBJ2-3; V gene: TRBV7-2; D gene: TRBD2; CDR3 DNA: TGTGCCAGCAGCCGCAGCGGGAGGAACACAGATACGCAGTATTTT; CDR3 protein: CASSRSGRNTDTQYF
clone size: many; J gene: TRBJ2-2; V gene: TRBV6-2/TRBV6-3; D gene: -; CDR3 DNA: TGTGCCAGCGTACGGATTTTAAACACCGGGGAGCTGTTTTTT; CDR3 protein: CASVRILNTGELFF
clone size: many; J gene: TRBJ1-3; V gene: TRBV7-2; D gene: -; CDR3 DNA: TGTGCCAGCATCGTTCTAGGAGAACGTCCTTCGAACTCTGGAAACACCATATATTTT; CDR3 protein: CASIVLGERPSNSGNTIYF
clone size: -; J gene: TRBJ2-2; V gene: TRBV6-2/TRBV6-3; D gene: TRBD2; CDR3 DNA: TGTGCCAGCAGCCAAACTAGCGGGAGCTCCGGGGAGCTGTTTTTT; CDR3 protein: CASSQTSGSSGELFF
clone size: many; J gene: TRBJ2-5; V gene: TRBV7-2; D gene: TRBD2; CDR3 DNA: TGTGCCAGCAGCCGACTGCTAGCGGGGGAAGAGACCCAGTACTTC; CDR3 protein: CASSRLLAGEETQYF
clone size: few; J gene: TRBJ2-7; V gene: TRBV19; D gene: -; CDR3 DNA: TGTGCCAGTAGTATCTTTATCCCCCAGGGTGCTTTCTACGAGCAGTACTTC; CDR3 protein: CASSIFIPQGAFYEQYF
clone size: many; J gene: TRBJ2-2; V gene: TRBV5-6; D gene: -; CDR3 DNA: TGTGCCAGCAGCTTGGCCTTCCCAGCAGAAAACACCGGGGAGCTGTTTTTT; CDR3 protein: CASSLAFPAENTGELFF
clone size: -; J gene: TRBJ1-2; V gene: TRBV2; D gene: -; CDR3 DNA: TGTGCCAGCAGTGAAGTTCAGGGAGGCAATGGCTACACCTTC; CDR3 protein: CASSEVQGGNGYTF
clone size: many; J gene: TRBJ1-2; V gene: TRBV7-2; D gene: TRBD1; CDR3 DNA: TGTGCCAGCAGTTCTGACAGGGGCGGCTATGGCTACACCTTC; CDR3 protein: CASSSDRGGYGYTF
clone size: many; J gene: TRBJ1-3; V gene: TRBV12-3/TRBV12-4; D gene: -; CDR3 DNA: TGTGCCAGCAGCCACGACCCCACTGGAAACACCATATATTTT; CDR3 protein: CASSHDPTGNTIYF
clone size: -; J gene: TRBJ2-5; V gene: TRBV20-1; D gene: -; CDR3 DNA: TGCAGTGCTAGACCCGGGGGCGTAGAGACCCAGTACTTC; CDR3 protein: CSARPGGVETQYF
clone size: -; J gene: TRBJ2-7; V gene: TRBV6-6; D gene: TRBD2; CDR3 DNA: TGTGCCAGCAGTCGATCCTGGACTAGCGGAGGCTCCTACGAGCAGTACTTC; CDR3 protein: CASSRSWTSGGSYEQYF
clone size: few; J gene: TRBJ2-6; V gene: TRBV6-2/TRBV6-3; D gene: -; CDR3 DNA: TGTGCCAGCAGCTCAAGAGGGGCCAACGTCCTGACTTTC; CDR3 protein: CASSSRGANVLTF
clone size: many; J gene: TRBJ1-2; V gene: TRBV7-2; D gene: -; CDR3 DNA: TGTGCCAGCAGCGCACAGGTAGTCGGCTACACCTTC; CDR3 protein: CASSAQVVGYTF
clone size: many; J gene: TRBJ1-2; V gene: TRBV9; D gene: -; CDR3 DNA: TGTGCCAGCAGCGTTGGCTATGGCTACACCTTC; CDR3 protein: CASSVGYGYTF
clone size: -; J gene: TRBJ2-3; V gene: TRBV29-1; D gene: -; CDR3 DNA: TGCAGCGTTGAAGGCCCTAGCACAGATACGCAGTATTTT; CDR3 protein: CSVEGPSTDTQYF
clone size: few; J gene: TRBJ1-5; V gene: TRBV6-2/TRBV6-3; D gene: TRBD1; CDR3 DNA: TGTGCCAGCAGCTCGGGACAGGGCAATCAGCCCCAGCATTTT; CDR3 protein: CASSSGQGNQPQHF
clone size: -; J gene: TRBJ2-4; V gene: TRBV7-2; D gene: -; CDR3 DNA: TGTGCCAGCAGCCCAACCCCTACAAACATTCAGTACTTC; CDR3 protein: CASSPTPTNIQYF
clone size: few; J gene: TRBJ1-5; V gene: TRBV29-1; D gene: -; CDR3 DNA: TGCAGCGCTGCCGAGGGGCTGAGCAATCAGCCCCAGCATTTT; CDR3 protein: CSAAEGLSNQPQHF
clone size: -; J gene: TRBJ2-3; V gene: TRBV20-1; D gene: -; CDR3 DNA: TGCAGTGCTAGATTCGGGGCGGACACAGATACGCAGTATTTT; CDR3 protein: CSARFGADTDTQYF
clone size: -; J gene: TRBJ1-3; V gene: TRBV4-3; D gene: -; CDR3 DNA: TGCGCCAGCAGCCAAGAACTCGGGCGTGCGACTGGAAACACCATATATTTT; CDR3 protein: CASSQELGRATGNTIYF
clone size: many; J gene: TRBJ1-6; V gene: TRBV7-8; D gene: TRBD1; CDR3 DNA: TGTGCCAGCAGTCCCGGGACAGGGGCCCGGGGGGATAATTCACCCCTCCACTTT; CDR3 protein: CASSPGTGARGDNSPLHF
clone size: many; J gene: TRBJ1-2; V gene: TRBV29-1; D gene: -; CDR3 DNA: TGCAGCGTTGTTGCAGTGGATGGCTACACCTTC; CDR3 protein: CSVVAVDGYTF
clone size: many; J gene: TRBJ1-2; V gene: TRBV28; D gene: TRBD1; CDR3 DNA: TGTGCCAGCAGTTTAGAGGGACAGGGCTATGGCTACACCTTC; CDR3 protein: CASSLEGQGYGYTF
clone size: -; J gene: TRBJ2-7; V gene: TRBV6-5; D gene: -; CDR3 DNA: TGTGCCAGCAGTTACGAGTTAGGCCAGTACTTC; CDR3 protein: CASSYELGQYF
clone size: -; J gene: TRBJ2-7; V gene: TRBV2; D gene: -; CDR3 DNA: TGTGCCAGCAGTGTTCCCTACGAGCAGTACTTC; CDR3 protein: CASSVPYEQYF
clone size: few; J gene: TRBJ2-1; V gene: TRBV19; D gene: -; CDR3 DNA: TGTGCCAGTGGCAAGGGGAACTCCTACAATGAGCAGTTCTTC; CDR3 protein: CASGKGNSYNEQFF
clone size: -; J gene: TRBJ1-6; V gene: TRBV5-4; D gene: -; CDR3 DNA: TGTGCCAGCAGCTGGGGGGAAGTATCCTATAATTCACCCCTCCACTTT; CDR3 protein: CASSWGEVSYNSPLHF
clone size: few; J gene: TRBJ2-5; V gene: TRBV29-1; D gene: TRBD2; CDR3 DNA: TGCAGCGTCACGGGACTAGCGGACCAAGAGACCCAGTACTTC; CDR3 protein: CSVTGLADQETQYF
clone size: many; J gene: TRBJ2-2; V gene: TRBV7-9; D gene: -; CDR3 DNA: TGTGCCAGCAGCTCGATAATCCGGACGGGCACCGGGGAGCTGTTTTTT; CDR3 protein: CASSSIIRTGTGELFF
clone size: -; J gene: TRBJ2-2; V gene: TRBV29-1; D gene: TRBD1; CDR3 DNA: TGCAGCGTTGGACAGGGTTGGACCGGGGAGCTGTTTTTT; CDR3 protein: CSVGQGWTGELFF
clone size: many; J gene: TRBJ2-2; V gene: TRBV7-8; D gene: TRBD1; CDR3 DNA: TGTGCCAGCAGCTGGGGACAGGGAAAATTTGGTACCGGGGAGCTGTTTTTT; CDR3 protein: CASSWGQGKFGTGELFF